Sequencing of this T cell receptor beta chain was carried out in a study of blood T cells in healthy people across ages. On this clonotype: Its antigen is unknown. A read error may account for a junction end that differs from germline.

Donation came from healthy Caucasian individuals in Russia who were aged roughly 6 to 95. Each sample yielded at least 6 million isolated PBMCs. The CDR3 is 17 amino acids. Germline loops: CDR1 LGHDT, CDR2 YNNKEL (reference sequence). Sample-barcoded 5' priming and a J-beta primer mix drove a second PCR of about 6 to 12 cycles. Each TCR beta cDNA got a 12-nucleotide random molecular identifier. TCRdb reprocessed the 5' RACE reads via MiXCR and lists one record per CDR3 protein. The table lists hundreds of thousands of distinct CDR3 sequences, roughly 44% of them singletons. Study-wide results and limits: Diversity figures derived from one million T cells were judged to underestimate the true value.

The sample consisted of blood. This TCR was sampled from a man between 60 and 70 years old in good health. The chain employs TRBV3-1 and TRBJ2-3; tentatively, D is TRBD2 (7 bases). This chain's CDR3 is CASGQGYLGGRGGTQYF. For the CDR3, the DNA is TGTGCCAGCGGCCAGGGCTACCTCGGGGGCCGCGGGGGAACGCAGTATTTT.